This T cell receptor (beta chain) was recovered during a study of CD8 T cell repertoires and HIV-1 epitope variants. The length of the CDR3 is 13 residues. Germline CDR1 MDHEN, CDR2 SYDVKM. Trimming stripped 7 bases from V and 0 bases from J, with 10 bases between. Profiled with immunoSEQ multiplex PCR; TCRdb holds only in-frame clones, not every one. The table has nearly 7,000 clones, 50% to 70% seen once. This clone was counted a single time. Its cognate antigen is unknown. The sequence was collected from a male donor with HIV. The specimen sequenced was cultured CD8+ T cells derived from PBMCs. This sequence joins TRBV28 and TRBJ2-7; D not certain. The CDR3 is CASTDQSSYEQYF. The CDR3 coding sequence is TGTGCCAGCACCGACCAGTCCTCCTACGAGCAGTACTTC.